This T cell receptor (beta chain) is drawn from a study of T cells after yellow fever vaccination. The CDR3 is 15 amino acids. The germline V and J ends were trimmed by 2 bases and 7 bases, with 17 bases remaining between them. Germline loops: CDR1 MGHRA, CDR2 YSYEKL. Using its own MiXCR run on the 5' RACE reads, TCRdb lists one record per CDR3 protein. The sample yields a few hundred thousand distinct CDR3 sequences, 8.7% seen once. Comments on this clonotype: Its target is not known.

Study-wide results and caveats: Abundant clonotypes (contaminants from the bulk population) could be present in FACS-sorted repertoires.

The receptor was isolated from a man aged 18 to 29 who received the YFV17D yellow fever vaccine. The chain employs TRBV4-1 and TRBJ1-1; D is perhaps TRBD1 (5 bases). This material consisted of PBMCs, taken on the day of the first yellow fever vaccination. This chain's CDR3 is CASSQPWLSGGEAFF. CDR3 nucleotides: TGCGCCAGCAGCCAACCATGGTTATCCGGGGGTGAAGCTTTCTTT.